This TCR beta chain was sequenced during a study of response to subunit inactivated influenza vaccine. Study-wide points: The authors suggested that few new T cells are recruited per seasonal influenza vaccination.

TCRdb reprocessed the RT-PCR reads via MiXCR and lists one record per CDR3 protein. In the table there are about 500,000 distinct CDR3 sequences, 16% of which are singletons. The CDR3 totals 14 residues. With V trimmed by 7 bases and J by 4 bases, 5 bases remained unmatched. Germline-derived CDR1 and CDR2 are MNHEY and SVGEGT. This clonotype has a handful of counts. Antigen unknown. The chain combines TRBV6-2 or TRBV6-3 with TRBJ2-2; 8 bases align to TRBD1. Sequences were derived from CD4+ T cells sorted from PBMCs, sampled about 23 months after vaccination. This clonotype was obtained from a man between 50 and 69 years old who received an inactivated influenza vaccine. DNA of the CDR3: TGTGCCAGCACCGAGACAGGGGTCACCGGGGAGCTGTTTTTT. This translates into CASTETGVTGELFF.